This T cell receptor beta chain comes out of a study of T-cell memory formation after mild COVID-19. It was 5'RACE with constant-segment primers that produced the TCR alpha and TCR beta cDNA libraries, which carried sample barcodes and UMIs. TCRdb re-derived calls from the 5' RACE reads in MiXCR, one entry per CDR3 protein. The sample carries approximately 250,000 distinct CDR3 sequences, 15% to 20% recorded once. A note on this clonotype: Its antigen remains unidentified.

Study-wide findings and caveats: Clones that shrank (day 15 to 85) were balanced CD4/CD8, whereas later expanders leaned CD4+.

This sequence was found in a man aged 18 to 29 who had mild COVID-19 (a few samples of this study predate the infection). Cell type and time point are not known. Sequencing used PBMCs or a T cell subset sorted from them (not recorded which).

The CDR3 DNA follows: TGTGCCAGTAGTCGACCGGGACGTCGGGCCGATCAGCCCCAGCATTTT. This sequence encodes CASSRPGRRADQPQHF. The chain couples TRBV19 to TRBJ1-5; perhaps TRBD1 as D (5 bases). CDR3 length equals 16 residues. Germline CDR1 is LNHDA and CDR2 is SQIVND (reference sequence). The V end lost 5 bases, the J end lost 5 bases, and 19 bases lay between the germline ends.